This T cell receptor beta chain was identified during a study of T-cell reconstitution after alpha-beta-depleted transplantation in children. Overall study results and limits: From newly produced T cells came most of the T-cell counts and diversity one year after transplant. Reported findings indicate that, about two months after transplant, alpha-beta T cells came from several hundred expanded clones, which were derived from non-depleted graft cells.

The CDR3 covers 14 residues. The V end lost 2 bases, the J end lost 4 bases, and 14 bases lay between the germline ends. Per germline, CDR1 DFQATT and CDR2 SNEGSKA (reference sequence). Using unique molecular identifiers, the investigators prepared the TCRbeta library. TCRdb reanalysed the PCR reads using MiXCR and keeps one entry per CDR3 protein. This sample has about 980,000 distinct CDR3 sequences, with about 29% found just once. Note on this clonotype: Its antigen is unidentified.

The chain couples TRBV20-1 to TRBJ2-5, with D tentatively TRBD1 or TRBD2 (6 bases each). The source was PBMCs, mostly from graft donor cells, collected 360 days after TCRalphabeta/CD19-depleted stem cell transplant. This receptor was taken from a boy under two years old who had a stem cell transplant for SCID, so the T cells may come from the graft donor. CDR3 protein: CSARLGGAPETQYF. CDR3 coding DNA: TGCAGTGCTAGACTCGGGGGCGCCCCAGAGACCCAGTACTTC.